This entry lists 18 T cell receptor beta chains sequenced from one sample in a study of Graves' ophthalmopathy and Graves' hyperthyroidism. From RNA, the CDR3 regions of TCR beta chains were amplified and sequenced. HTBI-primed RT-PCR formed the first round, and a multiplex PCR formed the second. TCRdb recomputed calls from the multiplex PCR reads with MiXCR, one row per CDR3 protein. The table includes more than 45,000 distinct CDR3 sequences, around half detected once. The source material was peripheral blood. These TCRs come from an adult man with Graves' ophthalmopathy.

This chain links TRBV20-1 with TRBJ1-5; tentative D call: TRBD1 (5 bases). Per germline, CDR1 DFQATT and CDR2 SNEGSKA (reference sequence). The CDR3 runs to 14 residues. Between the trimmed V and J ends, which lost 3 bases and 3 bases, there was a span of 12 bases. In nucleotides, the CDR3 is TGCAGTGCTAGTTTCGGACATCACAATCAGCCCCAGCATTTT. It codes for CSASFGHHNQPQHF.

The V call is TRBV19, the J call TRBJ2-7; D remains unclear. This CDR3 comprises 15 residues. CDR1 LNHDA and CDR2 SQIVND come from the germline V gene (reference sequence). V was clipped by 1 base and J by 4 bases, with 14 bases between them. The CDR3 DNA is TGTGCCAGTAGTATAGTCGCGGAATCGGTATACGAGCAGTACTTC. Encoded protein: CASSIVAESVYEQYF.

This clonotype was seen just once. The rearrangement joins TRBV5-1 to TRBJ1-4, with 10 bases fitting TRBD1. V shed 1 base, J shed 8 bases, and the junction held 11 bases outside the gene matches. This CDR3 comprises 17 residues. Germline V lookup: CDR1 SGHRS, CDR2 YFSETQ. CDR3 sequence reads: CASSLKWDRGKGEKLFF. CDR3 in DNA: TGCGCCAGCAGCTTGAAGTGGGACAGGGGCAAAGGAGAAAAACTGTTTTTT. The full variable domain, its missing parts supplied by reference TRBV5-1 and TRBJ1-4, is KAGVTQTPRYLIKTRGQQVTLSCSPISGHRSVSWYQQTPGQGLQFLFEYFSETQRNKGNFPGRFSGRQFSNSRSEMNVSTLELGDSALYLCASSLKWDRGKGEKLFFGSGTQLSVL.

The chain carries TRBV5-1 and TRBJ2-7; no reliable D call. With 7 bases removed from V and 3 bases from J, the gap between germline ends came to 8 bases. CDR1 SGHRS and CDR2 YFSETQ come from the germline V gene. This CDR3 region has 11 residues. The DNA for the CDR3 is TGCGCCAGCGGCGACCTCTACGAGCAGTACTTC. This encodes CASGDLYEQYF.

Notes on this clonotype: One end of the junction fails to match germline, which may point to a read error. This rearrangement joins TRBV5-1 to TRBJ2-1; D is possibly TRBD2 (6 bases). CDR1 is SGHRS and CDR2 is YFSETQ in the germline V gene. This CDR3 is built from 14 residues. CDR3 loop: CASSSVGTSEEQFF. The CDR3 region has the DNA TGTGCCAGCAGCTCGGTAGGGACTTCCGAGGAGCAGTTCTTC.

About this clonotype: Since no conserved phenylalanine or tryptophan closes the CDR3, a read error is the likely cause. It is unclear where the CDR3 begins or ends on the DNA, so no DNA is shown, and the CDR3 is as TCRdb lists it. CDR3 loop: CSAGGGKHRYAVV. The chain couples TRBV20-1 to TRBJ2-3; TRBD1, as called in the table, went unchecked against the DNA. The CDR3 numbers 13 amino acids, ends counted. The germline CDR1 and CDR2 sequences are DFQATT and SNEGSKA (reference sequence).

Ten or more counts support this clonotype. The genes are TRBV9 and TRBJ2-7; a possible D gene is TRBD2 (5 bases). CDR3 length: 14 residues. Looked up from germline, CDR1 is SGDLS and CDR2 is YYNGEE. V lost 0 bases and J lost 2, with 9 bases in between. This chain's CDR3 is CASSVGILAYEQYF. The CDR3 nucleotides are TGTGCCAGCAGCGTAGGGATACTAGCCTACGAGCAGTACTTC.

This clonotype was counted once. The rearrangement uses TRBV7-2 and TRBJ2-5; D is perhaps TRBD1 (7 bases). V lost 7 bases, J lost 4 bases, and 19 bases lay in between. Looked up from germline, CDR1 is SGHTA and CDR2 is FQGNSA. The CDR3 runs to 15 residues. This CDR3 is CASTWTGGGPETQYF. For the CDR3, the DNA is TGTGCCAGCACCTGGACAGGAGGGGGCCCAGAGACCCAGTACTTC. Complete variable domain (other parts from reference TRBV7-2 and TRBJ2-5): GAGVSQSPSNKVTEKGKDVELRCDPISGHTALYWYRQSLGQGLEFLIYFQGNSAPDKSGLPSDRFSAERTGGSVSTLTIQRTQQEDSAVYLCASTWTGGGPETQYFGPGTRLLVL.

This rearrangement joins TRBV7-2 to TRBJ1-1; D remains ambiguous. Germline V gene sequence: CDR1 SGHTA, CDR2 FQGNSA. Trimming took off 0 bases at V and 1 base at J, with 9 bases between the two ends. This CDR3 is built from 15 residues. In DNA, the CDR3 is TGTGCCAGCAGCTTAGCCCGGAAACCGAACACTGAAGCTTTCTTT. This encodes CASSLARKPNTEAFF.

Points on this clonotype: A much larger clone lies a single base off, so this may be a read error. This chain links TRBV28 with TRBJ2-7; the D is unclear. The CDR3 runs to 13 residues. V was trimmed by 5 bases and J by 5 bases, leaving 13 bases between them. CDR1 and CDR2 (germline): MDHEN, SYDVKM. The CDR3 region is CASSPRQVNEQYF. In DNA, the CDR3 is TGTGCCAGCAGTCCCCGTCAGGTGAACGAGCAGTACTTC.

Comment on this clonotype: The junction departs from the called germline gene at one end, perhaps through a read error. J is TRBJ2-1 and V is TRBV9; D is unclear. The V gene's germline CDR1 is SGDLS and CDR2 YYNGEE. The CDR3 is made up of 15 amino acids. This CDR3 is CASSLGRVSYNEQSF. CDR3 bases: TGTGCCAGCAGCTTGGGCCGGGTCTCCTACAATGAGCAGTCCTTC.

This chain connects TRBV5-4 to TRBJ2-7; D perhaps matches TRBD2 (5 bases). The V and J ends lost 0 bases and 3 bases respectively, with 7 bases between them. The CDR3 extends over 13 amino acids. Germline V gene lookup returns CDR1 SGHNT and CDR2 YYREEE (reference sequence). The CDR3 nucleotides read TGTGCCAGCAGCTTGGACCGGGACTACGAGCAGTACTTC. It translates to CASSLDRDYEQYF.

The V call is TRBV10-3, the J call TRBJ2-1; D not resolved. In germline, CDR1 is ENHRY, CDR2 SYGVKD. V was trimmed by 0 bases and J by 8 bases, leaving 11 bases between them. The CDR3 loop spans 14 amino acids. The CDR3 sequence is CAISESSSMDEQFF. The CDR3 region has the DNA TGTGCCATCAGTGAGTCGTCTAGTATGGATGAGCAGTTCTTC.

This clonotype was detected many times. The chain is built from TRBV7-3 and TRBJ2-3; possible D gene TRBD2, 5 bases. The CDR3 is made up of 15 amino acids. CDR1 is SGHTA, CDR2 FQGTGA, per germline. The V gene lost 0 bases and the J gene lost 2 bases, with 9 bases spanning the gap. CDR3 coding DNA: TGTGCCAGCAGCTTAACTAGCGATTCCACAGATACGCAGTATTTT. Protein sequence: CASSLTSDSTDTQYF.

This clonotype was counted ten times or more. The J gene is TRBJ2-2, the V gene TRBV11-3; 7 bases fit TRBD1. The trim removed 5 bases at V and 6 bases at J, leaving 6 bases unmatched. Germline V gene lookup returns CDR1 SGHNT and CDR2 YENEEA. The CDR3 is 14 residues long. The CDR3 nucleotides read TGTGCCAGCAGCCGTCATGACAGGGCCGGGGAGCTGTTTTTT. This gives the protein CASSRHDRAGELFF. The full variable domain, completed using reference TRBV11-3 and TRBJ2-2, is EAGVVQSPRYKIIEKKQPVAFWCNPISGHNTLYWYLQNLGQGPELLIRYENEEAVDDSQLPKDRFSAERLKGVDSTLKIQPAELGDSAVYLCASSRHDRAGELFFGEGSRLTVL.

This clonotype came up a few times. This chain uses TRBV20-1 with TRBJ1-6, with D unresolved. CDR1 is DFQATT, CDR2 SNEGSKA, per germline (reference sequence). The V end lost 2 bases, the J end lost 10 bases, and 12 bases lay between the germline ends. This CDR3 region has 13 residues. CDR3 coding DNA: TGCAGTGCTAGACGTTACCAGCGGTCACCCCTCCACTTT. It codes for CSARRYQRSPLHF.

For this clonotype: Lacking the conserved final phenylalanine or tryptophan, this CDR3 likely reflects a read error. The limits of the CDR3 on the DNA are not certain, so only TCRdb's listed CDR3 is given. This chain joins TRBV20-1 and TRBJ2-1; TRBD1 is taken as the D call from the table, unchecked against the DNA. Per germline, CDR1 DFQATT and CDR2 SNEGSKA (reference sequence). The CDR3 totals 16 residues, both ends included. This chain's CDR3 is CSARAPMDVEYNEQFL.

The chain employs TRBV24-1 and TRBJ2-3; 8 bases fit TRBD2. This CDR3 has 18 residues. V shed 3 bases, J shed 4 bases, and the junction held 14 bases outside the gene matches. CDR1 is KGHDR, CDR2 SFDVKD, per germline. The CDR3 sequence: CATSDPSPGAGGSDTQYF. CDR3 bases: TGTGCCACCAGTGATCCCTCCCCCGGGGCGGGAGGATCAGATACGCAGTATTTT.